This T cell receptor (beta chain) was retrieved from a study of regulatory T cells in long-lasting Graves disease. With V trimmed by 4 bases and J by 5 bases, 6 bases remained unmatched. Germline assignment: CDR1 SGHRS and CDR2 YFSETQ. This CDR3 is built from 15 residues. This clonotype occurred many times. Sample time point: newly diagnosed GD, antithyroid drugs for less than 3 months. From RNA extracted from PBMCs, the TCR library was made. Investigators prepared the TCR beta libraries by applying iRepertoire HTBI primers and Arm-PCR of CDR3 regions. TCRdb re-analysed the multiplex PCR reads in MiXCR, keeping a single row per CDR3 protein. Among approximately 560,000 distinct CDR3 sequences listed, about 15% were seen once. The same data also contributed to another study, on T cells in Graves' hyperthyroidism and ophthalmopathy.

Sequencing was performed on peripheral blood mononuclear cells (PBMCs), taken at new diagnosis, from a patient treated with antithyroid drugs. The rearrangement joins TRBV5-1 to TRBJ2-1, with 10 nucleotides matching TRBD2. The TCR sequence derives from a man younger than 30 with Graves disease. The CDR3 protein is CASSQAGGINNEQFF. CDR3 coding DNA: TGCGCCAGCAGCCAAGCGGGAGGGATCAACAATGAGCAGTTCTTC.